A single sample is the source of the 20 T cell receptor beta chains below, sequenced in a study of blood T cells in healthy people across ages. Alongside a J-beta primer mix, a sample-barcoded 5' primer served in a second PCR lasting about 7 to 12 cycles. TCRdb called the 5' RACE reads again in MiXCR, with one record for every CDR3 protein. The table has about 930,000 distinct CDR3 sequences, roughly 28% seen once. These sequences were also reported in another study, on T cells of mothers and their children.

The material sequenced was blood. The receptors derive from a woman between 40 and 55 years old in good health.

The V and J genes are TRBV20-1 and TRBJ1-1; 8 bases match TRBD1. V was pared by 6 bases and J by 3 bases, with 12 bases of the junction left unmatched. The CDR3 is made up of 15 amino acids. Germline lookup yields CDR1 DFQATT and CDR2 SNEGSKA (reference sequence). CDR3 sequence (DNA): TGCAGTGCCCATCCTGGACAGGGAATAGACACTGAAGCTTTCTTT. Amino acids: CSAHPGQGIDTEAFF.

This clonotype was counted a few times. This chain links TRBV12-3 or TRBV12-4 with TRBJ2-2; the match to TRBD2 covers 10 bases. V dropped 6 bases and J dropped 4; count of bases not matched to a gene: 5. CDR3 length: 15 amino acids. For the CDR3, the DNA is TGTGCCAGCAGCCCAGCGGGGGGGCGCACCGGGGAGCTGTTTTTT. This sequence encodes CASSPAGGRTGELFF.

This chain links TRBV7-2 with TRBJ2-7, with 8 bases fitting TRBD2. Trimming removed 3 bases from V and 2 bases from J; junction bases left unmatched: 6. Germline V gives CDR1 SGHTA, CDR2 FQGNSA. CDR3 length: 15 residues. CDR3 DNA: TGTGCCAGCAGCTTCGGACTAGCTGATACCTACGAGCAGTACTTC. It specifies CASSFGLADTYEQYF.

This CDR3 is CSVISPTYNEQFF. The CDR3 region has the DNA TGCAGCGTTATATCTCCCACCTACAATGAGCAGTTCTTC. The rearrangement uses TRBV29-1 and TRBJ2-1, with D uncertain. V gave up 5 bases and J gave up 2 bases, with 10 bases separating them. This CDR3 spans 13 amino acids. Germline V gene data show CDR1 as SQVTM and CDR2 as ANQGSEA.

Of note for this clonotype: This may arise from a read error, as a much more abundant clone is one base away. This sequence joins TRBV6-6 and TRBJ1-1; the D gene is possibly TRBD1 (6 bases). This CDR3 is built from 14 residues. Trimming cost V 8 bases and J 2 bases, with 15 bases left between them. The germline CDR1 and CDR2 sequences are MNHNY and SVGAGI (reference sequence). The CDR3 loop is CASGVGGANTEAFF. CDR3 sequence (DNA): TGTGCCAGCGGCGTGGGGGGGGCAAACACTGAAGCTTTCTTT.

The rearrangement uses TRBV6-6 and TRBJ1-5; D unclear. The length of the CDR3 is 15 residues. V lost 7 bases, J lost 2 bases, and 15 bases lay in between. Germline CDR1 MNHNY, CDR2 SVGAGI (reference sequence). The DNA for the CDR3 is TGTGCCAGCACCACCGGGTCCGGGGGCAATCAGCCCCAGCATTTT. Translation gives CASTTGSGGNQPQHF.

This clonotype has more than one count but fewer than ten. The chain couples TRBV12-3 or TRBV12-4 to TRBJ2-7; 13 positions agree with TRBD2. CDR3 length: 15 residues. V lost 6 bases to trimming and J lost 7 bases; unmatched junction nucleotides: 9. Here the CDR3 DNA reads TGTGCCAGCAGGGACGGACTAGCGGGGGCAGGGGAGCAGTACTTC. Protein sequence: CASRDGLAGAGEQYF.

A few counts support this clonotype. The junction departs from germline at one end; a sequencing error may be responsible. The chain has TRBV6-1 and TRBJ1-4; 9 bases map to TRBD1. Germline lookup yields CDR1 MNHNS and CDR2 SASEGT. The CDR3 sequence is 14 residues long. The CDR3 loop is CASIEGTGFEKLFF. As DNA, the CDR3 is TGTGCCAGCATTGAAGGGACAGGGTTTGAAAAACTGTTTTTT.

This clonotype was recorded at least ten times. The chain joins TRBV5-1 to TRBJ2-7; D perhaps matches TRBD2 (5 bases). The CDR3 extends over 16 amino acids. Germline-derived CDR1 and CDR2 are SGHRS and YFSETQ. The germline V and J ends were trimmed by 2 bases and 4 bases, with 19 bases remaining between them. The CDR3 sequence: CASSFDGNPGLYEQYF. CDR3 nucleotides: TGCGCCAGCAGCTTCGACGGGAATCCGGGCCTATACGAGCAGTACTTC.

This clonotype was detected only a few times. The CDR3 sequence: CASSVGQLAKNIQYF. Here the CDR3 DNA reads TGTGCCAGCAGCGTAGGACAGCTAGCCAAAAACATTCAGTACTTC. This chain links TRBV9 with TRBJ2-4, with D possibly TRBD1 on 5 matching bases. Germline CDR1 SGDLS, CDR2 YYNGEE. CDR3 length: 15 amino acids. The germline V and J ends were trimmed by 0 bases and 0 bases, with 7 bases remaining between them.

This clonotype was picked up many times. V and J are TRBV12-3 or TRBV12-4 and TRBJ2-7, with 11 bases fitting TRBD1. Trimming at V came to 6 bases and at J to 3 bases, leaving 4 bases not matched to a gene. The CDR3 loop spans 14 amino acids. For the CDR3, the DNA is TGTGCCAGCAGGGGGGGACAGGGGGTCTACGAGCAGTACTTC. Encoded protein: CASRGGQGVYEQYF.

This clonotype appeared a few times. This CDR3 is CASSWAGGFDGYTF. The CDR3 DNA sequence: TGTGCCAGCAGTTGGGCAGGGGGGTTCGATGGCTACACCTTC. The V and J genes are TRBV12-3 or TRBV12-4 and TRBJ1-2; 7 bases fit TRBD1. This CDR3 region has 14 residues. V was pared by 4 bases and J by 6 bases, with 8 bases of the junction left unmatched.

This clonotype was recorded a few times. The DNA of the CDR3 is TGTGCCAGCAGCCAAGGGGGCCTCAATCAGCCCCAGCATTTT. This sequence encodes CASSQGGLNQPQHF. The gene calls are TRBV3-1 and TRBJ1-5; tentatively, D is TRBD1 (5 bases). The CDR3 loop spans 14 amino acids. V was shortened by 1 base and J by 3 bases, with 7 bases between the two germline ends. The V gene's germline CDR1 is LGHDT and CDR2 YNNKEL (reference sequence).

In regard to this clonotype: This clone may be a read error of a much larger clone one base away. J is TRBJ2-3 and V is TRBV5-1, with 7 positions matching TRBD1. J lost 4 bases, V lost 6 bases, and 5 bases had no gene match. CDR1 is SGHRS and CDR2 is YFSETQ in the germline V gene. This CDR3 region has 13 residues. The CDR3 DNA reads as TGCGCCAGCAACCGGGACAGCGCAGATACGCAGTATTTT. This sequence encodes CASNRDSADTQYF.

This clonotype showed up many times. The chain is built from TRBV24-1 and TRBJ2-4; possibly TRBD2 for D (6 bases). The J call may be wrong; the DNA end is better matched by TRBJ2-7. The CDR3 is 14 residues long. Per germline, CDR1 KGHDR and CDR2 SFDVKD. CDR3 sequence: CATSEAGPSSEQYF. Written as DNA, the CDR3 is TGTGCCACCAGTGAGGCGGGACCGTCATCCGAGCAGTACTTC.

The chain joins TRBV6-1 to TRBJ1-5; 8 bases are a match to TRBD1. The CDR3 loop spans 16 amino acids. The ends lost 3 bases at V and 7 bases at J; junction bases unmatched: 11. In germline, CDR1 is MNHNS, CDR2 SASEGT. The CDR3 DNA follows: TGTGCCAGCAGTGATGGGGCAGGGGGCTTGAGACAGCCCCAGCATTTT. It encodes CASSDGAGGLRQPQHF.

Only a few counts were recorded for this clonotype. Its ends do not fully match the called genes, so a read error is possible. V and J are TRBV12-3 or TRBV12-4 and TRBJ2-5; 11 nucleotides agree with TRBD1. The CDR3 has 15 amino acids. CDR3 nucleotides: TGTACCAGCAGCCCGGACAGGGGGCCACGGGAGACCCAGTACTTC. Translating it yields CTSSPDRGPRETQYF.

This clonotype has a count of ten or more. The chain recombines TRBV6-6 with TRBJ2-7; 7 nucleotides agree with TRBD1. The CDR3 spans 11 residues. The germline gives CDR1 MNHNY, CDR2 SVGAGI (reference sequence). With 5 bases clipped from V and 12 bases from J, the junction kept 7 bases outside the gene matches. Here the CDR3 DNA reads TGTGCCAGCAGTAATCTCGGGACAGTGTACTTC. Its translation: CASSNLGTVYF.

This chain uses TRBV29-1 with TRBJ2-7; D is undetermined. Trimming shortened V by 5 bases and J by 1 base, and 6 bases separated the two germline ends. CDR3 length equals 11 residues. CDR1 is SQVTM and CDR2 is ANQGSEA in the germline V gene. The CDR3 bases are TGCAGCGTTTCCTATTCCTACGAGCAGTACTTC. Its translation is CSVSYSYEQYF.

Ten or more counts support this clonotype. The V gene is TRBV12-3 or TRBV12-4, the J gene TRBJ2-7; TRBD2 is a possible D gene (5 bases). Trimming took off 8 bases at V and 3 bases at J, with 17 bases between the two ends. The CDR3 has 14 amino acids. The CDR3 DNA follows: TGTGCCAGCGGATCCGGGGTTAGGTACTACGAGCAGTACTTC. Its protein is CASGSGVRYYEQYF.